Listed below are T cell receptor beta chains from one sample, sequenced in a study of blood T cell repertoires in COVID-19. Libraries were prepared by immunoSEQ multiplex PCR; TCRdb keeps only in-frame clonotypes and omits some of them. Found here are 150,000 to 200,000 clones, around 73% of them singletons; the top ten hold around a sixth. Sequenced material: PBMCs or T cells enriched from blood (not recorded which). The receptors come from a woman aged 45 to 65 who had recovered from COVID-19. The CDR3 runs from the conserved cysteine through the conserved F or W. Each record gives: J gene, V gene, CDR3 length, CDR3 protein.

>TRBJ2-1|TRBV4-2|17
CASSQEIPAGGRNEQFF
>TRBJ1-5|TRBV2|13
CASRSVEDQPQHF
>TRBJ2-7|TRBV27|15
CASSSLSSGRHEQYF
>TRBJ2-3|TRBV30|16
CAWSGLAGALLDTQYF
>TRBJ1-2|TRBV7-6|16
CASRDNPRGRVYGYTF
>TRBJ1-4|TRBV2|14
CASSQTTMGEKLFF
>TRBJ1-2|TRBV19|15
CASIAGQGIEDGYTF
>TRBJ2-1|TRBV28|16
CASSLGTGQGHNEQFF
>TRBJ1-4|TRBV30|14
CAWSVGGRGEKLFF
>TRBJ2-7|TRBV7-2|15
CASSPVAGGPVEQYF
>TRBJ1-2|TRBV5-1|14
CASSRGQGAHGYTF
>TRBJ2-2|TRBV4-2|18
CASSQDVAGGPNTGELFF
>TRBJ1-1|TRBV25-1|15
CASSESTGPNTEAFF
>TRBJ2-1|TRBV20-1|10
CSSGVEEQFF
>TRBJ1-1|TRBV18|14
CASSTYQEGTEAFF
>TRBJ1-2|TRBV3-1/TRBV3-2|14
CASSQGMGLSGYTF
>TRBJ2-1|TRBV4-1|15
CASSQDLNRLNEQFF
>TRBJ1-4|TRBV18|14
CASSPQGAREKLFF
>TRBJ2-1|TRBV4-2|18
CASSQDPGTSGSYNEQFF
>TRBJ2-3|TRBV19|15
CASSIGAGWADTQYF
>TRBJ1-6|TRBV24-1|13
CATQDRFNSPLHF
>TRBJ2-7|TRBV5-1|15
CASSLSVTSVNEQYF
>TRBJ2-3|TRBV18|12
CASSSFTDTQYF
>TRBJ2-3|TRBV5-4|13
CASSYDFQYTQYF
>TRBJ1-5|TRBV4-2|16
CASSQEFRGLNQPQHF
>TRBJ1-6|TRBV5-1|15
CASSLGQTGNSPLHF
>TRBJ1-2|TRBV24-1|15
CATSDPTGGSYGYTF
>TRBJ2-3|TRBV19|16
CASRRTSGSMTDTQYF
>TRBJ2-7|TRBV28|13
CASRLDSSYEQYF
>TRBJ2-5|TRBV28|15
CASSLEGALQETQYF
>TRBJ1-2|TRBV5-1|15
CASSTDSTGGRVSTF
>TRBJ1-6|TRBV4-1|16
CASSQDSGESNSPLHF
>TRBJ2-1|TRBV27|15
CASSFQSPLGNEQFF
>TRBJ1-1|TRBV11-1|11
CASSFGRTTFF
>TRBJ2-3|TRBV19|15
CASSMEDDETDTQYF
>TRBJ1-5|TRBV24-1|16
CATSDSRTGSNQPQHF
>TRBJ1-1|TRBV18|13
CASSPGANTEAFF
>TRBJ2-4|TRBV7-8|15
CASSLARAGRDIQYF
>TRBJ2-1|TRBV30|15
CAWSLSGFSYNEQFF
>TRBJ1-1|TRBV27|14
CASSLGAPNTEAFF
>TRBJ2-1|TRBV27|15
CASSLQVWRYNEQFF